The 22 T cell receptor beta chains below come from one sample, sequenced in a study of T cells in Graves' hyperthyroidism and ophthalmopathy. Researchers amplified the TCR beta CDR3 regions from RNA transcripts. HTBI primers were used for first-round RT-PCR of the TCR CDR3. TCRdb recomputed calls from the multiplex PCR reads with MiXCR, one row per CDR3 protein. Among roughly 500,000 distinct CDR3 sequences listed, about 16% were seen once. The sample consisted of blood. The receptor source for this set is a woman aged 25 to 39 with Graves' ophthalmopathy.

Many counts were recorded for this clonotype. The chain carries TRBV14 and TRBJ2-1; 9 positions agree with TRBD1. CDR1 is SGHDN and CDR2 is FVKESK in the germline V gene. V trimming: 3 bases; J trimming: 5 bases; junction bases outside the gene matches: 5. This CDR3 has 15 residues. As DNA, the CDR3 is TGTGCCAGCAGCCACGACAGGGGGAGAAACAATGAGCAGTTCTTC. This sequence encodes CASSHDRGRNNEQFF.

V usage is TRBV20-1 and J usage is TRBJ2-2; D might be TRBD1 or TRBD2, each matching 5 bases. The V gene lost 5 bases and the J gene lost 7 bases, with 11 bases spanning the gap. The CDR3 has 12 residues. Germline V gives CDR1 DFQATT, CDR2 SNEGSKA (reference sequence). The CDR3 DNA follows: TGCAGTGCTGGGGGACCGAGCGGGGAGCTGTTTTTT. Amino acid sequence: CSAGGPSGELFF.

The table lists this clonotype with many counts. The chain employs TRBV12-3 or TRBV12-4 and TRBJ1-1; no reliable D call. The CDR3 covers 15 residues. With 7 bases removed from V and 0 bases from J, the gap between germline ends came to 15 bases. The CDR3 coding sequence is TGTGCCAGCACCCCCCGTAGGGCCATGAACACTGAAGCTTTCTTT. Residues: CASTPRRAMNTEAFF.

This clonotype was observed many times. The chain recombines TRBV18 with TRBJ1-2; 9 bases agree with TRBD1. V lost 6 bases and J lost 2; bases outside the gene matches: 4. The CDR3 has 14 residues. CDR1 and CDR2 (germline): KGHSH, LQKENI. CDR3 protein: CASSVDRGNYGYTF. The CDR3 nucleotides read TGTGCCAGCTCCGTCGACAGGGGGAACTATGGCTACACCTTC.

In the case of this clonotype: This may stem from a read error, because a much larger clone lies one nucleotide away. The rearrangement links TRBV20-1 to TRBJ2-5; D might be TRBD2 (5 bases). CDR1 is DFQATT, CDR2 SNEGSKA, per germline (reference sequence). The V end was cut by 3 bases, the J end by 9 bases, with 17 bases between. There are 13 residues in the CDR3. CDR3 residues: CSARGPPQEAQYF. The CDR3 DNA reads as TGCAGTGCTAGGGGTCCCCCTCAGGAGGCCCAGTACTTC.

In its sample, this clonotype was seen many times. V usage is TRBV20-1 and J usage is TRBJ2-1; 10 bases match TRBD2. Germline V gene sequence: CDR1 DFQATT, CDR2 SNEGSKA (reference sequence). The J segment lost 4 bases and the V segment lost 5 bases, leaving 8 bases of the junction unmatched. CDR3 length equals 15 residues. The CDR3 nucleotides read TGCAGTGCTTCCCTAGCGGGAGAGGTATACAATGAGCAGTTCTTC. Its protein product is CSASLAGEVYNEQFF.

V gene TRBV25-1 combines with J gene TRBJ2-2; no clear D. Trimming pared 4 bases from V and 0 bases from J, leaving 9 bases between. The germline CDR1 and CDR2 sequences are MGHDK and SYGVNS. The CDR3 is 15 amino acids. CDR3 loop: CASSAVAPNTGELFF. As DNA, the CDR3 is TGTGCCAGCAGTGCAGTAGCACCGAACACCGGGGAGCTGTTTTTT.

This clonotype was observed at least ten times. The chain has TRBV6-1 and TRBJ1-2, with D tentatively TRBD1 (6 bases). Deletions cut 9 bases from V and 1 base from J, with 12 bases between. This CDR3 has 13 amino acids. Germline loops: CDR1 MNHNS, CDR2 SASEGT. This chain's CDR3 is CASRGPFNYGYTF. CDR3 DNA sequence: TGTGCCAGTCGGGGGCCGTTTAACTATGGCTACACCTTC.

This clonotype has ten or more counts. The chain links TRBV5-1 to TRBJ2-7; 9 bases fit TRBD2. CDR1 and CDR2 from the germline V gene are SGHRS and YFSETQ. With V trimmed by 2 bases and J by 2 bases, 5 bases remained unmatched. This CDR3 comprises 15 residues. The CDR3 is CASSLDLAGTYEQYF. CDR3 coding DNA: TGCGCCAGCAGCTTAGATCTAGCGGGAACCTACGAGCAGTACTTC.

This clonotype was recorded many times. The genes are TRBV20-1 and TRBJ2-7; 11 bases line up with TRBD2. CDR1 is DFQATT, CDR2 SNEGSKA, per germline (reference sequence). V lost 5 bases to trimming and J lost 1 base; unmatched junction nucleotides: 7. The CDR3 sequence is 15 residues long. The CDR3 DNA reads as TGCAGTGCTCTAGATGGGACTAGCGGATCCTACGAGCAGTACTTC. This translates into CSALDGTSGSYEQYF.

This clonotype occurred many times. CDR3 sequence (DNA): TGTGCCAGCAGTAAACGGGAAAACACTGAAGCTTTCTTT. Translated: CASSKRENTEAFF. The chain joins TRBV6-1 to TRBJ1-1; D remains ambiguous. Trimming removed 5 bases from V and 2 bases from J, with 9 bases in between. CDR1 MNHNS and CDR2 SASEGT come from the germline V gene. The CDR3 is 13 residues long.

In this sample, this clonotype turned up many times. The J gene is TRBJ1-1, the V gene TRBV11-1; 8 bases fit TRBD1. V shed 8 bases, J shed 4 bases, and the junction held 6 bases outside the gene matches. CDR1 is SGHAT, CDR2 FQDESV, per germline (reference sequence). This CDR3 has 13 amino acids. The chain's CDR3 is CASAPDRGTEAFF. In DNA, the CDR3 is TGTGCCAGCGCCCCCGACAGGGGCACTGAAGCTTTCTTT.

This clonotype was recorded at least ten times. V usage is TRBV5-1 and J usage is TRBJ2-7, with D possibly matching TRBD2 (5 bases). V lost 5 bases to trimming and J lost 3 bases, with 6 bases between them. Germline lookup yields CDR1 SGHRS and CDR2 YFSETQ. The CDR3 covers 11 residues. The CDR3: CASRDFYEQYF. For the CDR3, the DNA is TGCGCCAGCAGGGACTTCTACGAGCAGTACTTC.

This clonotype was picked up many times. The rearrangement joins TRBV28 to TRBJ2-1; possible D gene TRBD2, 6 bases. This CDR3 has 15 residues. V dropped 3 bases and J dropped 4 bases, with 13 bases sitting between them. Germline V gene sequence: CDR1 MDHEN, CDR2 SYDVKM. The CDR3 DNA sequence: TGTGCCAGCAGTTTGGAGGGCCGGGGTTACAATGAGCAGTTCTTC. Translating it yields CASSLEGRGYNEQFF.

The sample holds many counts of this clonotype. V gene TRBV20-1 combines with J gene TRBJ2-7; possibly TRBD2 for D (5 bases). CDR3 size: 14 residues. Trimming took 4 bases from V and 2 from J, leaving 15 bases between them. Germline values: CDR1 DFQATT, CDR2 SNEGSKA (reference sequence). The CDR3 sequence: CSAILPEVAYEQYF. The CDR3, as DNA: TGCAGTGCTATCTTGCCGGAGGTTGCCTACGAGCAGTACTTC.

V is TRBV27 and J is TRBJ2-3; D is unclear. Germline values: CDR1 MNHEY, CDR2 SMNVEV (reference sequence). Trimming left V 4 bases short and J 2 bases short, with 10 bases between. The CDR3 is 14 amino acids. The CDR3 region is CASSYGPDTDTQYF. The CDR3 DNA is TGTGCCAGCAGTTACGGACCCGACACAGATACGCAGTATTTT.

This clonotype was counted a few times. This chain links TRBV27 with TRBJ2-7; 7 bases are a match to TRBD1. The CDR3 is made up of 14 amino acids. V lost 5 bases and J lost 4; bases outside the gene matches: 8. Germline V gene lookup returns CDR1 MNHEY and CDR2 SMNVEV (reference sequence). The CDR3 DNA reads as TGTGCCAGCAGTGGGCAGGGACAGAGATACGAGCAGTACTTC. This sequence encodes CASSGQGQRYEQYF.

Regarding this clonotype: With a much larger clone just one base away, this may be a read error. The chain carries TRBV9 and TRBJ2-1, with TRBD2 matching 14 bases. Germline CDR1 reads SGDLS; CDR2 reads YYNGEE. The length of the CDR3 is 19 residues. CDR3 amino acids: CAGSGVGTSGSLTYNEQFF. CDR3 sequence (DNA): TGTGCCGGCAGCGGGGTGGGGACTAGCGGGAGTCTAACCTACAATGAGCAGTTCTTC. Supplemented by reference TRBV9 and TRBJ2-1, the full variable domain reads DSGVTQTPKHLITATGQRVTLRCSPRSGDLSVYWYQQSLDQGLQFLIQYYNGEERAKGNILERFSAQQFPDLHSELNLSSLELGDSALYFCAGSGVGTSGSLTYNEQFFGPGTRLTVL.

This clonotype was recorded many times. The V and J genes are TRBV18 and TRBJ1-5, with D possibly TRBD1 on 5 matching bases. Trimming shortened V by 3 bases and J by 2 bases, and 14 bases separated the two germline ends. This CDR3 is 16 amino acids long. Germline values: CDR1 KGHSH, CDR2 LQKENI. The CDR3 reads CASSPPGRNGNQPQHF. CDR3 in DNA: TGTGCCAGCTCACCTCCAGGGAGGAATGGCAATCAGCCCCAGCATTTT.

The sample holds a few counts of this clonotype. This rearrangement joins TRBV20-1 to TRBJ2-7, with TRBD2 matching 10 bases. The CDR3 runs 14 residues. V gave up 6 bases and J gave up 4 bases; unmatched junction bases: 9. CDR1 and CDR2 from the germline V gene are DFQATT and SNEGSKA (reference sequence). The CDR3 DNA reads as TGCAGTGCCGGTCGGACTAGCGGCCTATACGAGCAGTACTTC. Its protein product is CSAGRTSGLYEQYF.

The chain employs TRBV20-1 and TRBJ1-5; D unresolved. Trimming shortened V by 6 bases and J by 7 bases, and 10 bases separated the two germline ends. Germline lookup yields CDR1 DFQATT and CDR2 SNEGSKA (reference sequence). The CDR3 length is 11 residues. This CDR3 is CSAGVGQPQHF. CDR3 bases: TGCAGTGCCGGGGTGGGCCAGCCCCAGCATTTT.

This clonotype was seen once. Just one base apart from a much larger clone, this may be a read error. The chain employs TRBV6-1 and TRBJ2-7; weak D call: TRBD2 (6 bases). The CDR3 consists of 13 residues. Germline lookup yields CDR1 MNHNS and CDR2 SASEGT. DNA of the CDR3: TGTGCCAGCAGCCCCGGGAGTTACTACGTGCAGTACTTC. This translates into CASSPGSYYVQYF.